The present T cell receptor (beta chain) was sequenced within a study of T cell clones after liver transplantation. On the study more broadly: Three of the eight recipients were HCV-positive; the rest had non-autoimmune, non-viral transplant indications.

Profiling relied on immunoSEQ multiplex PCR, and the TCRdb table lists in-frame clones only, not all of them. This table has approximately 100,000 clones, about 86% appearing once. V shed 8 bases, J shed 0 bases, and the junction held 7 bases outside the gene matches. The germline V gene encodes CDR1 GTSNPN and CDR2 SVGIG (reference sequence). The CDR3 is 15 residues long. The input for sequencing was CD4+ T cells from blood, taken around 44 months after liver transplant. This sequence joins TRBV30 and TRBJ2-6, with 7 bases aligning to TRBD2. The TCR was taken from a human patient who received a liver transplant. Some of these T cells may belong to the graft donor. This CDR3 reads CARSPGGSGANVLTF. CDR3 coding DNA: TGTGCCCGCTCCCCGGGAGGCTCTGGGGCCAACGTCCTGACTTTC. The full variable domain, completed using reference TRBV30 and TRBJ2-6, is SQTIHQWPATLVQPVGSPLSLECTVEGTSNPNLYWYRQAAGRGLQLLFYSVGIGQISSEVPQNLSASRPQDRQFILSSKKLLLSDSGFYLCARSPGGSGANVLTFGAGSRLTVL.